This TCR beta chain is from a study of regulatory T cells in long-lasting Graves disease. Findings of the study overall: It is possible that accuracy was reduced by the small size of the sample. Persistent Graves' disease cases displayed lower TCR diversity than newly diagnosed ones.

Looked up from germline, CDR1 is ENHRY and CDR2 is SYGVKD. The CDR3 extends over 14 amino acids. V gave up 7 bases and J gave up 3 bases; unmatched junction bases: 3. Time point described: newly diagnosed GD, antithyroid drugs for less than 3 months. PBMCs provided the RNA from which the TCR library was made. Concerning this clonotype: What it binds is unknown.

Arm-PCR of CDR3 regions and iRepertoire HTBI primers were used to build TCR beta libraries. Per the original methods: Sequenced samples collectively carried roughly 60 TRBV and approximately 15 TRBJ segments. One entry per CDR3 protein results from TCRdb running MiXCR on the multiplex PCR reads. TCRdb, not the original authors, processed these V and J calls. This sample carries 350,000 to 500,000 distinct CDR3 sequences, roughly 15% of them seen once, and the ten largest clones take approximately 15%. These sequences were also reported in another study, on T cells in Graves' hyperthyroidism and ophthalmopathy.

The chain has TRBV10-3 and TRBJ2-1; 10 nucleotides agree with TRBD2. The sequence was obtained from a woman in her forties or fifties with Graves disease. Material: peripheral blood mononuclear cells (PBMCs), obtained at new diagnosis, from a patient treated with antithyroid drugs. The CDR3 spells CAINPSGGYNEQFF. The CDR3, as DNA: TGTGCCATCAACCCTAGCGGGGGCTACAATGAGCAGTTCTTC.